The source of this TCR beta chain is a study of blood T cell repertoires in COVID-19. The CDR3 runs 17 residues. V lost 0 bases, J lost 2 bases, and 7 bases stayed unmatched. Germline V gives CDR1 SGHRS, CDR2 YFSETQ. The authors' processing: Reference gene primer amplification in the assay estimated nucleated cell counts. The repertoire was sequenced with immunoSEQ multiplex PCR; TCRdb's copy has only in-frame clones and lacks some. V, J and clone size derive from that table, while D and trimming were established from the DNA sequence. The sample consists of 280,000 or so clones, around 85% of them appearing once. Participant-given clinical history determined each cohort assignment. Symptom resolution, clearance, or two negative PCRs marked the recovered donors of Cohort 3.

This clonotype was obtained from a woman aged 50 to 60 who had recovered from COVID-19. Sequencing input: PBMCs or T cells enriched from blood (not recorded which). This chain uses TRBV5-1 with TRBJ1-3; 8 bases match TRBD1. CDR3 in amino acids: CASSLDYQDRAGNTIYF. The CDR3 DNA reads TGCGCCAGCAGCTTGGATTATCAGGACAGGGCTGGAAACACCATATATTTT.